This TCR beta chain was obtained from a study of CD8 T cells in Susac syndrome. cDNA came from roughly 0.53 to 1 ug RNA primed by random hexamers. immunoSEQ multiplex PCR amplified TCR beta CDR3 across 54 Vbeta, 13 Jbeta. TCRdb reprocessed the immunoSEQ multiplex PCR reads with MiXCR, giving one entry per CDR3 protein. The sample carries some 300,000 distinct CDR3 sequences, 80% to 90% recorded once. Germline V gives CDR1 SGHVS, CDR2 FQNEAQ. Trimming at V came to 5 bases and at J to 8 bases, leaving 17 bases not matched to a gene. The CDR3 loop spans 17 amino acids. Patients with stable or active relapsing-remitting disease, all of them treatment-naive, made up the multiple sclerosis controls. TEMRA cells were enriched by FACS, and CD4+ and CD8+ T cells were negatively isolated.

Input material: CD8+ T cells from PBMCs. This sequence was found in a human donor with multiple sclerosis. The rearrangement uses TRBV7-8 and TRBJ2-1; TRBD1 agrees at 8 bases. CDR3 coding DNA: TGTGCCAGCAGCGATTTCGGTGGGACAGGTCCTTTCGATGAGCAGTTCTTC. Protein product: CASSDFGGTGPFDEQFF.